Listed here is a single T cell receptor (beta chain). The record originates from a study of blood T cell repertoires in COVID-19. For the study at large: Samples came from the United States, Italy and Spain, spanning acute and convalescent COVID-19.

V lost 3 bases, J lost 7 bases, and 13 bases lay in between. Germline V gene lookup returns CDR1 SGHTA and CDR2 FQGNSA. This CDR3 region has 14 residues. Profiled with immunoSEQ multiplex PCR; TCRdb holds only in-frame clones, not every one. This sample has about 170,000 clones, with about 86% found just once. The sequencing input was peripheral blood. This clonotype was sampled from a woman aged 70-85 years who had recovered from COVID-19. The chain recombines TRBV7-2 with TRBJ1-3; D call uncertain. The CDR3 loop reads CASSLASGVNTIYF. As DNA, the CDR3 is TGTGCCAGCAGCTTGGCCAGCGGAGTGAACACCATATATTTT.